A selection of T cell receptor beta chains follows, all from one sample in a study of shared clonotypes between healthy human individuals. Data came from immunoSEQ multiplex PCR; TCRdb stores just in-frame clones and leaves some out. The table includes approximately 650,000 clones, nearly 97% detected once. Sequencing used naive CD8+ T cells sorted from blood. Every receptor here comes from a woman in her 30s in good health. Both conserved end residues are part of each CDR3. D genes are given only for firm matches. Expanded clones are given a class, and other clones once, few, many or no size at all.

V,D,J,size,DNA,CDR3
TRBV2,.,TRBJ2-3,.,TGTGCCAGCAGTGAGGCGGGACAGCGAGGTAGGGATACGCAGTATTTT,CASSEAGQRGRDTQYF
TRBV27,.,TRBJ2-1,.,TGTGCCAGCATGGGAGGAGTGGGGCAGTTCTTC,CASMGGVGQFF
TRBV10-3,TRBD1,TRBJ1-5,.,TGTGCCATCAGTGAGCTCGGGGGCAGGGGGAATCAGCCCCAGCATTTT,CAISELGGRGNQPQHF
TRBV4-2,.,TRBJ2-7,.,TGTGCCAGCAGCCAAGATGGGCAGTCTTTCTACGAGCAGTACTTC,CASSQDGQSFYEQYF
TRBV6-5,.,TRBJ2-1,.,TGTGCCAGCAGTTTCTCCGGACCCGCCAATGAGCAGTTCTTC,CASSFSGPANEQFF
TRBV28,.,TRBJ1-2,.,TGTGCCAGCAGTTTACCCGCGTGGGATGAAGCTAACTATGGCTACACCTTC,CASSLPAWDEANYGYTF
TRBV27,TRBD1,TRBJ2-1,.,TGTGCCACCGAGCCGGCCGCAACAGGGGGCTACAATGAGCAGTTCTTC,CATEPAATGGYNEQFF
TRBV19,.,TRBJ2-1,.,TGTGCCAGTAGTGTAGGGACTCGATGGGCGAATGAGCAGTTCTTC,CASSVGTRWANEQFF
TRBV9,.,TRBJ2-5,few,TGTGCCAGCAGCGTAGGATTTAGGCTGGGGTTGGAGACCCAGTACTTC,CASSVGFRLGLETQYF
TRBV4-1,.,TRBJ1-5,few,TGCGCCAGCAGCCAAGATAAAGAAAAGGGGCACAATCAGCCCCAGCATTTT,CASSQDKEKGHNQPQHF
TRBV10-2,TRBD2,TRBJ2-5,.,TGCGCCAGCAGTGAGTGGGCTAGCGGGACGGGAGGACAAGAGACCCAGTACTTC,CASSEWASGTGGQETQYF
TRBV5-6,.,TRBJ1-5,.,TGTGCCAGCAGCTTGGGAGGGACACTCAATCAGCCCCAGCATTTT,CASSLGGTLNQPQHF
TRBV19,.,TRBJ2-3,.,TGTGCCAGCAACCCCCGTTCGAGGGATACGCAGTATTTT,CASNPRSRDTQYF
TRBV4-1,.,TRBJ1-1,.,TGCGCTACCGGGGTCGCGGAGAACACTGAAGCTTTCTTT,CATGVAENTEAFF
TRBV27,.,TRBJ1-4,.,TGTGCCAGCAGTTTACCGAATCAGGGCTTTCAGACTAATGAAAAACTGTTTTTT,CASSLPNQGFQTNEKLFF
TRBV29-1,TRBD1,TRBJ2-2,.,TGCAGCGTTGTAGGTTCTGGCAGGGGGCGCCCCGGGGAGCTGTTTTTT,CSVVGSGRGRPGELFF
TRBV5-4,.,TRBJ2-1,.,TGTGCCAGCAGCTCTGAGGGTGAGCAGTTCTTC,CASSSEGEQFF
TRBV19,TRBD2,TRBJ2-2,.,TGTGCCAGTAGTATCCCACTAGCGGGGAACACCGGGGAGCTGTTTTTT,CASSIPLAGNTGELFF
TRBV28,TRBD2,TRBJ2-1,.,TGTGCCAGCAGTTTTAGGTTAGCGGGGGATAGTCAGTTCTTC,CASSFRLAGDSQFF
TRBV7-9,TRBD2,TRBJ2-5,.,TGTGCCAGCAGCTCGCTTGTGACTAGCGGGAGCCCAGAGACCCAGTACTTC,CASSSLVTSGSPETQYF
TRBV29-1,.,TRBJ1-6,.,TGCAGCGGCCGTGGGGCTCGGAATAATTCACCCCTCCACTTT,CSGRGARNNSPLHF
TRBV28,.,TRBJ1-1,.,TGTGCCAGCATTGACAGAGCTCACACTGAAGCTTTCTTT,CASIDRAHTEAFF
TRBV5-6,.,TRBJ2-1,.,TGTGCCAGCAGCTCCTATGCTATTGAGCAGTTCTTC,CASSSYAIEQFF
TRBV19,.,TRBJ2-3,.,TGTGCCAGTAGTATGCGTTTAGATACGCAGTATTTT,CASSMRLDTQYF
TRBV28,TRBD1,TRBJ2-7,.,TGTGCCAGCAGTTTAGTGGGACAGGGATACGAGCAGTACTTC,CASSLVGQGYEQYF
TRBV2,.,TRBJ2-3,.,TGTGCCAGCAGTGAAGCGTTAGGTGACACAGATACGCAGTATTTT,CASSEALGDTDTQYF
TRBV9,TRBD2,TRBJ2-7,.,TGTGCCAGCAGCCCGCTAGCGGGAGGCTCCTACGAGCAGTACTTC,CASSPLAGGSYEQYF
TRBV28,TRBD2,TRBJ2-7,once,TGTGCCAGCAGTTTATCCACGAAGACTAGCACCTACGAGCAGTACTTC,CASSLSTKTSTYEQYF
TRBV7-9,.,TRBJ2-7,.,TGTGCCAGCAGTTTCTCGTCCTACGAGCAGTACTTC,CASSFSSYEQYF